What follows are 14 T cell receptor beta chains derived from one specimen sequenced in a study of shared clonotypes between healthy human individuals. Data came from immunoSEQ multiplex PCR; TCRdb stores just in-frame clones and leaves some out. This table has 1 million to 1.3 million clones, 75% to 85% appearing once. The specimen was memory CD4+ T cells from PBMCs. Documented subset: CD45RA-negative fraction. The receptors stem from a man between 18 and 29 years old in good health. Some clones in this sample may be carry-over from other donors' samples.

This chain joins TRBV9 and TRBJ2-1; possible D gene TRBD2, 5 bases. Germline V gene sequence: CDR1 SGDLS, CDR2 YYNGEE. Trimming took off 3 bases at V and 8 bases at J, with 12 bases between the two ends. The CDR3 spans 13 residues. CDR3 nucleotides: TGTGCCAGCAGCGCCGGACCGAGGGATGAGCAGTTCTTC. Encoded protein: CASSAGPRDEQFF.

The table lists this clone with a count of one. The chain employs TRBV6-6 and TRBJ1-3, with D unclear. Germline assignment: CDR1 MNHNY and CDR2 SVGAGI (reference sequence). CDR3 size: 15 residues. Between the trimmed V and J ends, which lost 4 bases and 1 base, there was a span of 11 bases. CDR3 region: CASSSTAASGNTIYF. The CDR3 nucleotides read TGTGCCAGCAGTTCCACAGCCGCATCTGGAAACACCATATATTTT.

This chain connects TRBV28 to TRBJ2-2; the D call may be TRBD1 or TRBD2 (5 bases each). Germline CDR1 MDHEN, CDR2 SYDVKM. CDR3 length: 16 amino acids. The V and J ends lost 8 bases and 4 bases respectively, with 20 bases between them. CDR3 nucleotide sequence: TGTGCCAGCCACACCCTCGGGGCAGAGAGCACCGGGGAGCTGTTTTTT. It translates to CASHTLGAESTGELFF.

The V call is TRBV6-6, the J call TRBJ2-5; 10 bases line up with TRBD2. The CDR3 loop spans 14 amino acids. J lost 3 bases, V lost 4 bases, and 2 bases had no gene match. Germline loops: CDR1 MNHNY, CDR2 SVGAGI (reference sequence). The CDR3 spells CASSLAGGEETQYF. In DNA form, the CDR3 reads TGTGCCAGCAGTTTAGCGGGAGGCGAAGAGACCCAGTACTTC.

The V call is TRBV5-1, the J call TRBJ2-7, with D possibly called TRBD1 or TRBD2 (8 bases each). The CDR3 loop spans 18 amino acids. The germline gives CDR1 SGHRS, CDR2 YFSETQ. The V gene lost 4 bases and the J gene lost 2 bases, with 25 bases spanning the gap. For the CDR3, the DNA is TGCGCCAGCAGCAGCTCCGGGACAGGCACTAGCGGACCCTACGAGCAGTACTTC. Translating gives CASSSSGTGTSGPYEQYF.

The chain employs TRBV27 and TRBJ2-5; no clear D. Trimming removed 0 bases at V and 1 base at J, with 6 bases between. The CDR3 has 14 residues. Germline loops: CDR1 MNHEY, CDR2 SMNVEV (reference sequence). The CDR3 region is CASSLSRRQETQYF. In nucleotides, the CDR3 is TGTGCCAGCAGTTTATCCCGCCGCCAAGAGACCCAGTACTTC.

This chain uses TRBV5-8 with TRBJ2-3; 7 bases map to TRBD1. The CDR3 is made up of 17 amino acids. Germline loops: CDR1 SGHTS, CDR2 YDEGEE. With 5 bases clipped from V and 3 bases from J, the junction kept 15 bases outside the gene matches. DNA for the CDR3: TGTGCCAGCAGTTCTACTCGGACAGGCCAACGAACAGATACGCAGTATTTT. Protein sequence: CASSSTRTGQRTDTQYF.

The V gene is TRBV6-1, the J gene TRBJ1-3; no reliable D call. Germline V lookup: CDR1 MNHNS, CDR2 SASEGT. The CDR3 sequence is 13 residues long. V was pared by 5 bases and J by 4 bases, with 9 bases between. The CDR3 spells CASSRSRGNTIYF. In nucleotides, the CDR3 is TGTGCCAGCAGTCGTAGCCGAGGAAACACCATATATTTT.

This chain links TRBV28 with TRBJ1-4, with 8 bases matching TRBD1. The length of the CDR3 is 15 residues. Per the germline V gene, CDR1 is MDHEN and CDR2 is SYDVKM. With V trimmed by 4 bases and J by 5 bases, 6 bases remained unmatched. CDR3 residues: CASSSSGTGNEKLFF. CDR3 DNA: TGTGCCAGCAGTTCCTCCGGGACAGGAAATGAAAAACTGTTTTTT.

This chain joins TRBV5-1 and TRBJ2-5; 9 bases are shared with TRBD1. Losses at the gene ends were 0 bases for V and 1 base for J; bases not matched to a gene: 1. The germline CDR1 and CDR2 sequences are SGHRS and YFSETQ. The CDR3 extends over 15 amino acids. This CDR3 is CASSLGDRVQETQYF. In nucleotides, the CDR3 is TGCGCCAGCAGCTTGGGGGACAGGGTCCAAGAGACCCAGTACTTC.

The rearrangement joins TRBV5-5 to TRBJ1-1; unclear D gene. This CDR3 region has 16 residues. Germline V gives CDR1 SGHKS, CDR2 YYEKEE (reference sequence). The V gene lost 0 bases and the J gene lost 2 bases, with 14 bases spanning the gap. CDR3 bases: TGTGCCAGCAGCTTGGTGTTTCAGATTTCAAACACTGAAGCTTTCTTT. Its translation: CASSLVFQISNTEAFF. Full variable domain (remainder filled in from reference TRBV5-5 and TRBJ1-1): DAGVTQSPTHLIKTRGQQVTLRCSPISGHKSVSWYQQVLGQGPQFIFQYYEKEERGRGNFPDRFSARQFPNYSSELNVNALLLGDSALYLCASSLVFQISNTEAFFGQGTRLTVV.

This clone was seen a few times. This chain uses TRBV11-2 with TRBJ2-3; D perhaps matches TRBD2 (6 bases). The CDR3 length is 14 residues. V lost 6 bases, J lost 15 bases, and 25 bases lay in between. Germline V lookup: CDR1 SGHAT, CDR2 FQNNGV. The CDR3 loop is CASSARTGGSSPYF. CDR3 coding DNA: TGTGCCAGCAGTGCACGGACCGGGGGTAGCAGTCCTTATTTT.

The table lists this clone with a count of one. The rearrangement links TRBV19 to TRBJ1-2; no clear D. This CDR3 spans 14 amino acids. V was shortened by 1 base and J by 3 bases, with 9 bases between the two germline ends. From germline, CDR1 is LNHDA and CDR2 SQIVND (reference sequence). Here the CDR3 reads CASSIGPEDYGYTF. The CDR3 region has the DNA TGTGCCAGTAGTATAGGGCCAGAAGACTATGGCTACACCTTC.

The gene calls are TRBV2 and TRBJ2-7; D possibly corresponds to TRBD1 (5 bases). CDR1 is SNHLY, CDR2 FYNNEI, per germline. The CDR3 spans 13 residues. Trimming removed 5 bases from V and 3 bases from J, with 11 bases in between. The DNA of the CDR3 is TGTGCCAGCAGTTTCGGACAACTCTACGAGCAGTACTTC. Translating gives CASSFGQLYEQYF.